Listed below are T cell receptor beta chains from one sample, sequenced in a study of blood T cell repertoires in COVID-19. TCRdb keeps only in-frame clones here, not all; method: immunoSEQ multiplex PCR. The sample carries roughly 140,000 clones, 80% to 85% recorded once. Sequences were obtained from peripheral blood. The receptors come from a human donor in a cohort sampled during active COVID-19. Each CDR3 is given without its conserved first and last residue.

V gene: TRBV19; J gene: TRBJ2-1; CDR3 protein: ASSIGNLGGGQYNEQF
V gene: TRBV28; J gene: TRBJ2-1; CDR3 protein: ASSPPTQGFGTADNEQF
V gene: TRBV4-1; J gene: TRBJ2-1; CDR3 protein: ASSQPGLAGGGLEGNEQF
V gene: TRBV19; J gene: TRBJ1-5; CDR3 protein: ASLGLNSNQPQH
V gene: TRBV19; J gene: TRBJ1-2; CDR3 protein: ASSIPGQGPLYGYT
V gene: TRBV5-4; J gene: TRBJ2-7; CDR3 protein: ASSSLVGGSYEQY
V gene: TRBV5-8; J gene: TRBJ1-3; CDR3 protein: ASSLFPGISGNTIY
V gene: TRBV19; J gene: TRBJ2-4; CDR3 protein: ASTIGGGKAKNIQY
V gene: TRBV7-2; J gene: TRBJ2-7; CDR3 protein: ASSLAGTSATYEQY
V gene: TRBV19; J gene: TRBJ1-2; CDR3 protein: ASSSDRANYGYT
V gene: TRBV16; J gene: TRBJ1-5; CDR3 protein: ASTTARGEPQH
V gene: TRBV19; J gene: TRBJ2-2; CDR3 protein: ASSRDRGIGELF
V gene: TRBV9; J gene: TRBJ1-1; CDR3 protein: ASSVGGRLDRDTEAF
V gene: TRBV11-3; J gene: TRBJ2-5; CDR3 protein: ASSLPGQGAGETQY
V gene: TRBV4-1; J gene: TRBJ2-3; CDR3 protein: ASSQVVRSTDTQY
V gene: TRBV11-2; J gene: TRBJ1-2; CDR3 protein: ASSLGQSNYGYT
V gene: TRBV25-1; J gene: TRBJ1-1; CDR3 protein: ATKLAGNTEAF
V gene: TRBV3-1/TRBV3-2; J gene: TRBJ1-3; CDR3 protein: ASSAGQITGNTIY
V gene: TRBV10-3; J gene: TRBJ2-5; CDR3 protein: AIRSSGGGETQY
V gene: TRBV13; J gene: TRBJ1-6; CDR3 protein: ASSRQELRSPLH
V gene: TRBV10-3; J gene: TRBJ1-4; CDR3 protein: ATRQGVNEKLF
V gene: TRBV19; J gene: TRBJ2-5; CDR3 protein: ASSRDIGTQETQY